These 23 T cell receptor beta chains came from one sample sequenced in a study of T cell responses to AZD1222 COVID-19 vaccine. Clones were sequenced by immunoSEQ multiplex PCR, and TCRdb holds only the in-frame ones, with some missing. Among 45,000 to 60,000 clones, around 89% were seen once, and the ten largest hold less than 2%. Sequences were derived from peripheral blood, sampled on day 0 of AZD1222 vaccination. The receptors stem from an adult in good health.

The table lists this clone with a count of one. V usage is TRBV19 and J usage is TRBJ2-1; tentative D call: TRBD2 (6 bases). The CDR3 has 16 residues. Deletions cut 6 bases from V and 4 bases from J, with 19 bases between. Germline CDR1 LNHDA, CDR2 SQIVND (reference sequence). In nucleotides, the CDR3 is TGTGCCAGTAGGTCAGGCGCGGGACTCTTATACAATGAGCAGTTCTTC. Translated, it gives CASRSGAGLLYNEQFF. The full variable domain, completed using reference TRBV19 and TRBJ2-1, is DGGITQSPKYLFRKEGQNVTLSCEQNLNHDAMYWYRQDPGQGLRLIYYSQIVNDFQKGDIAEGYSVSREKKESFPLTVTSAQKNPTAFYLCASRSGAGLLYNEQFFGPGTRLTVL.

This rearrangement joins TRBV9 to TRBJ1-2, with TRBD1 matching over 7 bases. Germline V gene data show CDR1 as SGDLS and CDR2 as YYNGEE. With V trimmed by 0 bases and J by 4 bases, 9 bases remained unmatched. CDR3 length: 16 residues. CDR3 in amino acids: CASSVAQTGPRYGYTF. CDR3 nucleotide sequence: TGTGCCAGCAGCGTAGCCCAGACAGGGCCGCGCTATGGCTACACCTTC.

This clone has just one count. The chain combines TRBV6-2 or TRBV6-3 with TRBJ2-1; 7 bases are a match to TRBD1. V shed 3 bases, J shed 8 bases, and the junction held 10 bases outside the gene matches. CDR1 and CDR2 from the germline V gene are MNHEY and SVGEGT. The CDR3 is 15 amino acids. The CDR3 region has the DNA TGTGCCAGCAGTTATCTTGGAGAGGGGGCCGATGAGCAGTTCTTC. Residues: CASSYLGEGADEQFF.

The chain recombines TRBV5-1 with TRBJ2-1; 7 positions match TRBD1. CDR1 and CDR2 (germline): SGHRS, YFSETQ. The V segment lost 4 bases and the J segment 1 base; nucleotides outside the gene matches: 5. There are 15 residues in the CDR3. The DNA for the CDR3 is TGCGCCAGCAGCAGCGAGACAGGGTCCTACAATGAGCAGTTCTTC. Translated: CASSSETGSYNEQFF.

The chain uses TRBV19 and TRBJ1-1; the match to TRBD1 covers 7 bases. Germline lookup yields CDR1 LNHDA and CDR2 SQIVND (reference sequence). The V and J ends lost 1 base and 0 bases, in that order; junction bases with no gene match: 5. CDR3 size: 16 residues. The CDR3 region is CASSIGGQIMNTEAFF. In DNA, the CDR3 is TGTGCCAGTAGTATAGGGGGACAGATAATGAACACTGAAGCTTTCTTT.

The CDR3 loop is CASSPFNRDYEQYF. CDR3 nucleotides: TGTGCCAGCTCACCATTTAACAGGGACTACGAGCAGTACTTC. The chain joins TRBV18 to TRBJ2-7, with D perhaps TRBD1 (6 bases). The CDR3 totals 14 residues. V was pared by 2 bases and J by 3 bases, with 11 bases between. CDR1 is KGHSH and CDR2 is LQKENI in the germline V gene.

The CDR3 DNA reads as TGTGCCAGCAGCTACAACAGGGGGCTCACTGAAGCTTTCTTT. Its translation: CASSYNRGLTEAFF. The rearrangement joins TRBV3-1 (or the pseudogene TRBV3-2) to TRBJ1-1; 9 positions match TRBD1. The ends lost 5 bases at V and 4 bases at J; junction bases unmatched: 5. The CDR3 is made up of 14 amino acids. Germline CDR1 and CDR2: LGHDT and YNNKEL (reference sequence).

The chain couples TRBV27 to TRBJ1-6; D perhaps matches TRBD1 (6 bases). The V and J ends lost 6 bases and 7 bases respectively, with 16 bases between them. The CDR3 length is 15 residues. CDR1 and CDR2 from the germline V gene are MNHEY and SMNVEV (reference sequence). The DNA of the CDR3 is TGTGCCAGCAGGGGGGACAATGACAGAAATTCACCCCTCCACTTT. It codes for CASRGDNDRNSPLHF.

This clone was recorded once. The chain combines TRBV19 with TRBJ2-5, with 8 positions matching TRBD1. This CDR3 has 13 residues. After removal of 4 bases from V and 7 bases from J, the junction contained 5 bases not matched to a gene. The germline V gene encodes CDR1 LNHDA and CDR2 SQIVND (reference sequence). The CDR3 loop reads CASSRQGSGTQYF. In DNA, the CDR3 is TGTGCCAGTAGTAGACAGGGGTCCGGGACCCAGTACTTC.

The chain links TRBV28 to TRBJ2-1, with 10 positions matching TRBD1. Trimming cost V 6 bases and J 9 bases; bases outside gene matches: 11. The CDR3 runs to 15 residues. Germline V gives CDR1 MDHEN, CDR2 SYDVKM. The CDR3 DNA reads as TGTGCCAGCAGCCTACCCAGGACAGGGGGAGGTGAGCAGTTCTTC. Its translation: CASSLPRTGGGEQFF.

V usage is TRBV7-2 and J usage is TRBJ2-5; D is unresolved. The length of the CDR3 is 13 residues. Trimming removed 1 base at V and 2 bases at J, with 5 bases between. CDR1 is SGHTA, CDR2 FQGNSA, per germline. CDR3 amino acids: CASSLEQQETQYF. The CDR3 nucleotides are TGTGCCAGCAGCTTAGAACAGCAAGAGACCCAGTACTTC. Combining the CDR3 with reference TRBV7-2 and TRBJ2-5 gives the whole variable domain GAGVSQSPSNKVTEKGKDVELRCDPISGHTALYWYRQSLGQGLEFLIYFQGNSAPDKSGLPSDRFSAERTGGSVSTLTIQRTQQEDSAVYLCASSLEQQETQYFGPGTRLLVL.

The chain links TRBV5-4 to TRBJ2-1; D perhaps matches TRBD2 (6 bases). Germline CDR1 and CDR2: SGHNT and YYREEE (reference sequence). V shed 4 bases and J shed 4 bases, with 18 bases lying between them. The CDR3 has 16 amino acids. CDR3 region: CASSRPRERGYNEQFF. The CDR3 nucleotides are TGTGCCAGCAGCCGCCCCCGGGAGAGGGGTTACAATGAGCAGTTCTTC.

The rearrangement joins TRBV18 to TRBJ2-7; 8 nucleotides agree with TRBD1. Germline loops: CDR1 KGHSH, CDR2 LQKENI. The CDR3 has 16 residues. V was clipped by 0 bases and J by 0 bases; unmatched bases: 4. This chain's CDR3 is CASSPPNQGASYEQYF. Written as DNA, the CDR3 is TGTGCCAGCTCACCACCGAATCAGGGGGCCTCCTACGAGCAGTACTTC.

The chain combines TRBV19 with TRBJ2-1; D gene unclear. The germline V gene encodes CDR1 LNHDA and CDR2 SQIVND (reference sequence). V shed 1 base and J shed 7 bases, with 8 bases lying between them. The CDR3 extends over 13 amino acids. CDR3 nucleotides: TGTGCCAGTAGTATAGGACGGCAGAATGAGCAGTTCTTC. The encoded protein is CASSIGRQNEQFF.

The rearrangement uses TRBV18 and TRBJ2-5, with 10 bases aligning to TRBD2. The germline V gene has CDR1 KGHSH and CDR2 LQKENI. The CDR3 loop spans 16 amino acids. The V segment lost 3 bases and the J segment 5 bases; nucleotides outside the gene matches: 9. CDR3 sequence: CASSPSGTSEGETQYF. CDR3 coding DNA: TGTGCCAGCTCACCTTCCGGGACTAGCGAGGGGGAGACCCAGTACTTC.

This clone was recorded once. The chain carries TRBV5-1 and TRBJ1-1; TRBD1 is a possible D gene (6 bases). CDR1 and CDR2 (germline): SGHRS, YFSETQ. The CDR3 totals 15 residues. V was clipped by 5 bases and J by 0 bases, with 14 bases between them. CDR3 in amino acids: CASRRMDSLNTEAFF. CDR3 sequence (DNA): TGCGCCAGCAGACGTATGGACAGTTTGAACACTGAAGCTTTCTTT.

CDR3 region: CASSPDPFTNQPQHF. The CDR3 region has the DNA TGCGCCAGCAGCCCCGACCCTTTCACCAATCAGCCCCAGCATTTT. J is TRBJ1-5 and V is TRBV5-1; D is ambiguous. Trimming pared 4 bases from V and 3 bases from J, leaving 14 bases between. The CDR3 spans 15 residues. CDR1 is SGHRS and CDR2 is YFSETQ in the germline V gene.

The rearrangement joins TRBV5-1 to TRBJ2-7, with D perhaps TRBD1 (6 bases). The CDR3 consists of 14 residues. The V end lost 1 base, the J end lost 5 bases, and 13 bases lay between the germline ends. CDR1 and CDR2 (germline): SGHRS, YFSETQ. This CDR3 is CASSLSQQGHEQYF. The CDR3 DNA sequence: TGCGCCAGCAGCTTGTCCCAACAGGGTCACGAGCAGTACTTC.

This chain links TRBV30 with TRBJ2-7; 13 nucleotides line up with TRBD2. Unmatched junction bases numbered 8, after V lost 5 bases and J lost 4 bases. Germline CDR1 reads GTSNPN; CDR2 reads SVGIG (reference sequence). CDR3 length: 15 residues. The CDR3 DNA reads as TGTGCCTGGGGACTAGCGGGAGTGCTCGGGTACGAGCAGTACTTC. Amino acid sequence: CAWGLAGVLGYEQYF.

CDR3 residues: CASMGAHGGGQSRSYEQYF. CDR3 in DNA: TGTGCCAGCATGGGGGCACACGGGGGTGGACAGTCGCGCTCCTACGAGCAGTACTTC. The chain carries TRBV2 and TRBJ2-7, with D possibly being TRBD1 or TRBD2 (6 bases each). CDR3 length equals 19 residues. The V end lost 7 bases, the J end lost 0 bases, and 28 bases lay between the germline ends. CDR1 and CDR2 (germline): SNHLY, FYNNEI.

This chain joins TRBV19 and TRBJ2-2; 9 nucleotides align to TRBD2. The J segment lost 5 bases and the V segment lost 1 base, leaving 2 bases of the junction unmatched. The CDR3 spans 15 residues. Germline loops: CDR1 LNHDA, CDR2 SQIVND (reference sequence). CDR3 loop: CASSIGSGGTGELFF. CDR3 coding DNA: TGTGCCAGTAGTATAGGTAGCGGGGGTACCGGGGAGCTGTTTTTT.

CDR3 in DNA: TGTGCCTGGAGTCGTTTGGGCGGGAAGACCCAGTACTTC. It codes for CAWSRLGGKTQYF. The V call is TRBV30, the J call TRBJ2-5, with a tentative D call TRBD2 (6 bases). The CDR3 extends over 13 amino acids. CDR1 is GTSNPN, CDR2 SVGIG, per germline (reference sequence). Between the trimmed V and J ends, which lost 2 bases and 6 bases, there was a span of 13 bases.

The CDR3 DNA sequence: TGCGCCAGCAGCTTGGAGGGTCAGCCCCAGCATTTT. Its protein is CASSLEGQPQHF. The gene calls are TRBV5-1 and TRBJ1-5; D is unclear. Germline lookup yields CDR1 SGHRS and CDR2 YFSETQ. Trimming left V 0 bases short and J 6 bases short, with 4 bases between. There are 12 residues in the CDR3.